This T cell receptor (beta chain) derives from a study of shared clonotypes between healthy human individuals (dated by TCRdb to about 2020). At the level of the whole study: The cohort comprised two women and a few men aged 18 to 49 years. To estimate repertoire size and how much clonotypes are shared between individuals, the study performed deep sequencing of blood TCR repertoires from roughly five healthy adults. Per donor, leukapheresis produced somewhere between about 0.94 and 10 billion PBMCs. For each donor, CD4 naive and CD4 memory were each run on three plates, CD8 naive on two plates, and CD8 memory on one plate. Different laboratories and diverse techniques were used to prepare libraries and sequence TCR repertoires, to increase sequencing depth and limit assay-specific biases. The study at large found these results: Compared with non-shared clonotypes, clonotypes shared by all four sorted-subset donors had higher generation probabilities. Based on pairwise subsampling, the degree of clonotype sharing among donors was expected to be affected by sequencing depth. Naive subsets generally had larger estimated clonotype richness than memory subsets did. The genetic and exposure-history diversity represented was limited by the small number of donors. Sharing across several donors was observed for approximately 4.6% of naive CD4, less than 4% of naive CD8, roughly 2.4% of memory CD4, and around 0.4% of memory CD8 clonotypes. Sampling was limited to blood, and TCR repertoires in tissue likely differ from TCR repertoires in blood. Even with the large sequencing depth, rarefaction of the sorted-subset datasets indicated that sequencing was incomplete.

CD8 naive samples consisted of CD45RO-negative cells that were positively selected for CCR7, yielding a CD45RA+CCR7+ population without TemRA cells. The donors were healthy, HIV-negative adults with no recently reported acute infections or vaccinations. All donors were Caucasian adults living in Nashville, Tennessee, USA. Blood was obtained by leukapheresis, after which PBMCs were separated by Ficoll-Histopaque density gradient centrifugation and cryopreserved in liquid nitrogen vapor phase. Purity and quantity of every magnetically sorted T cell population were checked by analytical flow cytometry. Each sorted fraction had its genomic DNA isolated and then quantified by UV absorbance on a Nanodrop 2000c. Using the deep immunoSEQ assay, multiplex PCR amplified TCR CDR3 regions from genomic DNA. Extracted genomic DNA from each cell subset was spread evenly across all wells of several immunoSEQ 96-well plates, with each plate serving as a replicate. For sorted subsets, 150 to 200 ng genomic DNA, equal to about 30,000 T cell genomes, was loaded into each replicate PCR. Purified libraries were quantified with a Qubit 3.0 fluorometer, sized on a Bioanalyzer 2100, and re-quantified with the KAPA Library Quantification kit. A separate single-read 150-cycle Illumina NextSeq 550 flow cell was used to sequence each immunoSEQ 96-well plate. The study's processing was this. Because the immunoSEQ output included only junctional sequences and no quality scores, the filtering could not be the same as the filtering used for full-length reads. Sequences were annotated with PyIR, a Python wrapper for IgBLAST v1.9, and V/J genes and CDR3 were assigned using IMGT germline references. Any read was removed if the V/J assignment was weak (E-value above 1e-6), the CDR3 was missing, or the read contained stop codons, out-of-frame junctions, or ambiguous translated residues. V3J clonotypes were defined as sequences sharing the same inferred V gene, J gene, and CDR3 amino acid sequence. The percentage overlap between two repertoires was calculated by dividing the number of shared unique clonotypes by the size of the smaller repertoire. Repertoire richness was assessed with RTK rarefaction, the Chao1 estimator, and Recon v2.1 estimates of unobserved clonotypes. Generation probabilities were computed with OLGA for all TCRbeta clonotypes obtained by the gDNA method from several donors. TCRdb re-hosts the immuneACCESS table, in-frame sequences only. Its copies lack some clones; in the studies checked, an unresolved V gene accounts for under half of them, and the cause for the rest is not known. That table gives V, J and clone size, and the DNA gave D and trimming. This sample gives nearly 2 million clones in total; approximately 94% of them show up just once. The leading ten clones occupy around 1% of the sample.

Measured from the cysteine to the phenylalanine, the CDR3 is 15 residues long. Only the CDR3 region is kept as DNA, spanning 45 bases read in frame from base 1. CDR1 PRHDT and CDR2 FYEKMQ were looked up in the germline V gene (reference sequence). Germline trimming: 5 bases from V, 4 bases from J; junction bases outside gene matches: 5. A remark on this clone: The clone's antigen remains unknown. No base qualities exist here, and no much larger clone lies one base off it.

The source is a man aged 18 to 35 in good health. The sequencing input was naive CD8+ T cells sorted from blood. The sample's cell subset or site label, in plain terms: CD45RA+CCR7+. The sequence is built from TRBV13 and TRBJ2-1; TRBD2 matches 10 bases in the middle. The bases are TGTGCCAGCAGCGAAGGGACTAGCGCTTACAATGAGCAGTTCTTC. It translates to CASSEGTSAYNEQFF.